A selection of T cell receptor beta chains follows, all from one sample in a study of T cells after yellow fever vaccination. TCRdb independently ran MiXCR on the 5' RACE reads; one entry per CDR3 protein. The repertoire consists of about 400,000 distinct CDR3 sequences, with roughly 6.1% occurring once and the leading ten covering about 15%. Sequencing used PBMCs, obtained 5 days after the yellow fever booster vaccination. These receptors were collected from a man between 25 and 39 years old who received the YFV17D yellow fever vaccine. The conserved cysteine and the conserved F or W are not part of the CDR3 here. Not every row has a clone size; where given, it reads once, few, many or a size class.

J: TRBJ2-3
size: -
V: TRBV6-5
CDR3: ASSYRTSGARTDTQY

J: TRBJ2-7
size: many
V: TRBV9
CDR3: ASSVVGQGGVNEQY

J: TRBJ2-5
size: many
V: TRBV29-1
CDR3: SGRGPGPQETQY

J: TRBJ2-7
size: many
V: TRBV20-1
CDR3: SASGTGPPYEQY

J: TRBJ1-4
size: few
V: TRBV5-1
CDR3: ASSLGYTNEKLF

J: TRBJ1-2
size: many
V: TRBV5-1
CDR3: ASSSGTDNYGYT

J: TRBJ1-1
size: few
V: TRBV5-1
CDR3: ASSSGGVTEAF

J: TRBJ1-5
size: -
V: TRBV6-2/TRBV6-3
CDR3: ATSDDKGPNQPQH

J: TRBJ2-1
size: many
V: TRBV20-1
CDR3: SARIDGSSYNEQF

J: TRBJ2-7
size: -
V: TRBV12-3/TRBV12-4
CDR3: ASSPGLAGDRSYEQY

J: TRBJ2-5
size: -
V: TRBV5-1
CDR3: ASSPLPGTSGRETQY

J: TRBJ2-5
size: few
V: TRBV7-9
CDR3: ASTLYLETQY

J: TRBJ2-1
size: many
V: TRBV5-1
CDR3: ASSMDSYNEQF

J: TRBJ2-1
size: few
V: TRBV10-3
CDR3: AISGENEQF

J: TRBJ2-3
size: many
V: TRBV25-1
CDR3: ASSDQVPSGDTQY

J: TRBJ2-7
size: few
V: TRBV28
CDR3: ASSTLQVGAYEQY

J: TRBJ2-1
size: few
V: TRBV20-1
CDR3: SAKRSF

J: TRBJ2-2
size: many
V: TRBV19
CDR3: ASSIGFAGGADYTGELF

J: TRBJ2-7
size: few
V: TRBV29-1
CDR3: SVGRDEQY

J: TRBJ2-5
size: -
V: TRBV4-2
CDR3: ASSQESKAETQY

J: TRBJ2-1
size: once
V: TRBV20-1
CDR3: SASGRALAHYNEQS

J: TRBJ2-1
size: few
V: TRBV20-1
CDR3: SAGTSGNEQF

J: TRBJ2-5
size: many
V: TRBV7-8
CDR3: ASTRGVAGGETQY

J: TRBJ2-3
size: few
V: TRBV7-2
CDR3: ASRNSPGGEQY

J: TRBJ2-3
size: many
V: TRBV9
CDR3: ASSVEDYGGDTQY

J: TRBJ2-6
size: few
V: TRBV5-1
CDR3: ASRTGRTSSGANVLT

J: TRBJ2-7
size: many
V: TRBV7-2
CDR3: ASSTTYEQY

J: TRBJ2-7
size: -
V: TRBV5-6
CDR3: ASSLRTSGYYEQY

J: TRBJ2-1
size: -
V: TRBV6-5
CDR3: ATRGTSGPF

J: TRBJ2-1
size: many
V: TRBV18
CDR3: ASSDGTGGLDEQF

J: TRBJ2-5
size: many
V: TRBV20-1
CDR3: SARVATAQETQY

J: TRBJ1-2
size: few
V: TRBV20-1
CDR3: SAPREGGYT

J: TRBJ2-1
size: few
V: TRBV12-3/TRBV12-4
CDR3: ASSLAGNPGYNEQF

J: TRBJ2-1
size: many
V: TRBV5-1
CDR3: ASSFSGTSDNEQF

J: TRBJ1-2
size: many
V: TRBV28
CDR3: ASSSGQGYFYGYT

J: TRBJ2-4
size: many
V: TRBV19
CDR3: ASSEIAKNIQY

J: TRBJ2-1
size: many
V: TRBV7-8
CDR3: ASSRGWTSGTLEQF

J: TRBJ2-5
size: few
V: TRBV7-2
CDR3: ASSWRAGETQY

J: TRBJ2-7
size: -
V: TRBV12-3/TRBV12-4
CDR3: ASGREGRDEQY

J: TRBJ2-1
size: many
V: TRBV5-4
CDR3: ASTLRSTSLSSYNEQF

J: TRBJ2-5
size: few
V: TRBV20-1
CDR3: SAAGTAQETQY

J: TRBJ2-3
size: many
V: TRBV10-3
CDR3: AISAETSGQY

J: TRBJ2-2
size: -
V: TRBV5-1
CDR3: ASSLSVLRELF

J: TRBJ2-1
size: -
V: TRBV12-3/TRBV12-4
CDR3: ASSLSLSVTGGSYNEQF

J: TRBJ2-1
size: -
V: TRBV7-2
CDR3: ASGVSTAITNEKF